This T cell receptor (beta chain) was sequenced in a study of blood T cell repertoires in COVID-19. Germline CDR1 and CDR2: SGHTA and FQGTGA. The V end lost 1 base, the J end lost 0 bases, and 11 bases lay between the germline ends. CDR3 length equals 16 residues. Assay used: immunoSEQ multiplex PCR; TCRdb lists only in-frame clones, some missing. The table lists around 250,000 clones, around nine tenths of them singletons, with about 9.4% in the top ten. The sequence was collected from a woman between 65 and 79 years old with COVID-19, enrolled during active disease. V and J are TRBV7-3 and TRBJ2-3; D gene ambiguous. Input material: peripheral blood. The CDR3 DNA reads TGTGCCAGCAGCTTAATGTCCCGGGTAAGCACAGATACGCAGTATTTT. Its translation is CASSLMSRVSTDTQYF. The full variable domain, in which reference TRBV7-3 and TRBJ2-3 provide the parts outside the CDR3, is GAGVSQTPSNKVTEKGKYVELRCDPISGHTALYWYRQSLGQGPEFLIYFQGTGAADDSGLPNDRFFAVRPEGSVSTLKIQRTERGDSAVYLCASSLMSRVSTDTQYFGPGTRLTVL.